The 10 T cell receptor beta chains presented below share a single source sample, sequenced in a study of blood T cell repertoires in COVID-19. Assay: immunoSEQ multiplex PCR; the TCRdb copy retains only in-frame clones and omits some. Among 100,000 to 140,000 clones listed, approximately 80% were seen once. Sequences were obtained from peripheral blood. The receptor set was obtained from a man between 65 and 85 years old with acute or convalescent COVID-19.

V is TRBV7-8 and J is TRBJ2-7, with 8 positions matching TRBD2. The CDR3 is 14 residues long. Losses at the gene ends were 5 bases for V and 4 bases for J; bases not matched to a gene: 7. Germline V gene lookup returns CDR1 SGHVS and CDR2 FQNEAQ. CDR3 sequence: CASSDTSGDYEQYF. For the CDR3, the DNA is TGTGCCAGCAGCGATACTAGCGGAGATTACGAGCAGTACTTC.

This clone was seen more than once but under ten times. The chain is built from TRBV3-1 (or the pseudogene TRBV3-2) and TRBJ2-3, with 14 bases matching TRBD2. V lost 1 base, J lost 3 bases, and 0 bases stayed unmatched. The CDR3 has 16 amino acids. Germline assignment: CDR1 LGHDT and CDR2 YNNKEL (reference sequence). Here the CDR3 reads CASSQGLAGGTDTQYF. CDR3 bases: TGTGCCAGCAGCCAAGGACTAGCGGGGGGGACAGATACGCAGTATTTT.

This sequence joins TRBV27 and TRBJ2-2; 9 bases align to TRBD2. V shed 6 bases, J shed 8 bases, and the junction held 10 bases outside the gene matches. Per the germline V gene, CDR1 is MNHEY and CDR2 is SMNVEV (reference sequence). This CDR3 has 15 amino acids. This CDR3 reads CASRGPGLAPGELFF. The CDR3 region has the DNA TGTGCCAGCAGAGGACCGGGACTAGCTCCTGGGGAGCTGTTTTTT.

V is TRBV5-1 and J is TRBJ1-4; D is undetermined. Trimming pared 4 bases from V and 8 bases from J, leaving 12 bases between. The CDR3 loop spans 13 amino acids. Germline values: CDR1 SGHRS, CDR2 YFSETQ. The CDR3 sequence is CASSTGLEEKLFF. In DNA form, the CDR3 reads TGCGCCAGCAGCACCGGGTTAGAGGAAAAACTGTTTTTT. Looking up the rest from reference TRBV5-1 and TRBJ1-4 gives the full variable domain: KAGVTQTPRYLIKTRGQQVTLSCSPISGHRSVSWYQQTPGQGLQFLFEYFSETQRNKGNFPGRFSGRQFSNSRSEMNVSTLELGDSALYLCASSTGLEEKLFFGSGTQLSVL.

The rearrangement joins TRBV4-2 to TRBJ1-6; no firm D call. The CDR3 consists of 12 residues. CDR1 and CDR2 from the germline V gene are LGHNA and YNFKEQ. The ends were cut back, 0 bases at V and 8 bases at J, with 2 bases in the middle. The chain's CDR3 is CASSQDDSPLHF. In nucleotides, the CDR3 is TGTGCCAGCAGCCAAGACGATTCACCCCTCCACTTT.

The CDR3 nucleotides read TGTGCCAGCAGCGGGAAGACCGGTAGGAATTCACCCCTCCACTTT. This codes for CASSGKTGRNSPLHF. This chain connects TRBV6-5 to TRBJ1-6; D call uncertain. The CDR3 loop spans 15 amino acids. V gave up 6 bases and J gave up 7 bases, with 16 bases separating them. CDR1 and CDR2 from the germline V gene are MNHEY and SVGAGI.

The chain couples TRBV6-5 to TRBJ2-7; D is perhaps TRBD1 (6 bases). V gave up 2 bases and J gave up 2 bases, with 10 bases separating them. This CDR3 is built from 14 residues. Germline V gene sequence: CDR1 MNHEY, CDR2 SVGAGI. The CDR3 here is CASSYGRGAYEQYF. Written as DNA, the CDR3 is TGTGCCAGCAGTTACGGCAGGGGCGCCTACGAGCAGTACTTC.

The chain carries TRBV6-4 and TRBJ2-5, with D possibly matching TRBD2 (6 bases). V was shortened by 3 bases and J by 5 bases, with 16 bases between the two germline ends. CDR1 is MRHNA, CDR2 SNTAGT, per germline. The CDR3 has 15 residues. CDR3 nucleotides: TGTGCCAGCAGTGAGCCCCCGGGGGTCGGGGAGACCCAGTACTTC. It yields the protein CASSEPPGVGETQYF.

V usage is TRBV7-7 and J usage is TRBJ2-1; a possible D gene is TRBD1 (5 bases). The V gene lost 5 bases and the J gene lost 5 bases, with 16 bases spanning the gap. Germline CDR1 is SSHAT and CDR2 is FNYEAQ (reference sequence). This CDR3 spans 15 amino acids. The CDR3 protein is CASSLGGASNNEQFF. The CDR3 DNA is TGTGCCAGCAGCCTAGGTGGGGCCAGCAACAATGAGCAGTTCTTC.

The chain combines TRBV5-6 with TRBJ1-2, with TRBD1 identical over 7 bases. This CDR3 is built from 13 residues. Germline CDR1 and CDR2: SGHDT and YYEEEE. The V segment lost 5 bases and the J segment 2 bases; nucleotides outside the gene matches: 3. DNA of the CDR3: TGTGCCAGCAGTCTACAGGGGAACTATGGCTACACCTTC. This gives the protein CASSLQGNYGYTF.